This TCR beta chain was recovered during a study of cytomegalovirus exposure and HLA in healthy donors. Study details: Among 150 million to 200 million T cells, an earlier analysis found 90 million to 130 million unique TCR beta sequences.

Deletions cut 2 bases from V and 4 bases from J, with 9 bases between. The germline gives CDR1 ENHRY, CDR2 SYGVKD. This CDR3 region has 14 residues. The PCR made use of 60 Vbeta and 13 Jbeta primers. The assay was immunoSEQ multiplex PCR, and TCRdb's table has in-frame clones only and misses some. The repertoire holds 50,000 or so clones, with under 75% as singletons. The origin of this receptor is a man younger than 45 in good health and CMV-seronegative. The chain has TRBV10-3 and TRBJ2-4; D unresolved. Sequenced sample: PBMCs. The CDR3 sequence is CAISEAGQKNIQYF. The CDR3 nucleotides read TGTGCCATCAGTGAGGCTGGTCAGAAAAACATTCAGTACTTC.